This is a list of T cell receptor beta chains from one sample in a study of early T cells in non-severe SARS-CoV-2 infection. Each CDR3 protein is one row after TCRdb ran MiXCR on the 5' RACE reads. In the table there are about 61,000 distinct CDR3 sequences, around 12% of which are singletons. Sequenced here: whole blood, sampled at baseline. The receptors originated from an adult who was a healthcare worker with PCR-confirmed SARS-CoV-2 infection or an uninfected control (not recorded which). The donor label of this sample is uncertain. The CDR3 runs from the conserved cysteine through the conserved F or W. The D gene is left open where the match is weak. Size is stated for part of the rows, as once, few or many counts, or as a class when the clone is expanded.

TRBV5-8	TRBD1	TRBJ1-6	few	CASSLVLGQGHNSPLHF	TGTGCCAGCAGCTTGGTGCTCGGACAGGGTCATAATTCACCCCTCCACTTT
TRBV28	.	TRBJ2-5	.	CATIFGDDGTQYF	TGTGCCACAATATTTGGGGATGACGGGACCCAGTACTTC
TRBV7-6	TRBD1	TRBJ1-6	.	CASSLGDSNSPLHF	TGTGCCAGCAGCTTAGGGGACAGTAATTCACCCCTCCACTTT
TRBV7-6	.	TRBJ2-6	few	CASSLAPPPSGANVLTF	TGTGCCAGCAGCTTAGCGCCTCCACCTTCTGGGGCCAACGTCCTGACTTTC
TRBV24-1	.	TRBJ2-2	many	CATSQQVNTGELFF	TGTGCCACCAGTCAACAGGTGAACACCGGGGAGCTGTTTTTT
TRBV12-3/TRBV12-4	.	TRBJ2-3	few	CASQLRATTQYF	TGTGCCAGTCAATTGCGGGCGACTACGCAGTATTTT
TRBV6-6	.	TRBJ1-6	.	CASSTSQGGNSPLHF	TGTGCCAGCAGCACGTCCCAGGGTGGAAATTCACCCCTCCACTTT
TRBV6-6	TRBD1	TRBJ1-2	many	CASSRGQGLGGYTF	TGTGCCAGCAGCCGGGGACAGGGTCTTGGTGGCTACACCTTC
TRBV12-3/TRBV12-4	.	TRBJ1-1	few	CASSSLRKTYYTEAFF	TGTGCCAGCAGTTCATTACGTAAGACTTATTACACTGAAGCTTTCTTT
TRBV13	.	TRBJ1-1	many	CASSAGLNTEAFF	TGTGCCAGCAGCGCGGGTTTGAACACTGAAGCTTTCTTT
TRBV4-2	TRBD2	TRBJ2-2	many	CASSQDGLAGGQGTGELFF	TGTGCCAGCAGCCAGGACGGACTAGCGGGGGGGCAGGGCACCGGGGAGCTGTTTTTT
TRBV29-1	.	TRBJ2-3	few	CSVEGMEGGTQYF	TGCAGCGTTGAAGGGATGGAGGGCGGTACGCAGTATTTT
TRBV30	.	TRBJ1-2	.	CAWSVSRGSTYTF	TGTGCCTGGAGTGTAAGCAGGGGCTCTACGTACACCTTC
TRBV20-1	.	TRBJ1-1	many	CSAPRGHTEAFF	TGCAGTGCCCCCAGGGGACACACTGAAGCTTTCTTT
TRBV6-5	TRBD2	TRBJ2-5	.	CASSERGQETQYF	TGTGCCAGCAGTGAGCGGGGCCAAGAGACCCAGTACTTC
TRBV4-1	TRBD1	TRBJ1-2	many	CASSQDPPSGTANYGYTF	TGCGCCAGCAGCCAAGATCCCCCTTCTGGGACAGCCAACTATGGCTACACCTTC
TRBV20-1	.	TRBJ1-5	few	CSAKRGEPQHF	TGCAGTGCTAAGAGGGGGGAGCCCCAGCATTTT
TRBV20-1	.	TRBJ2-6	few	CSARQPYSGANVLTF	TGCAGTGCTAGGCAGCCATACTCTGGGGCCAACGTCCTGACTTTC
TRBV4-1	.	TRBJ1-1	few	CASSQLTGPNTEAFF	TGCGCCAGCAGCCAACTGACAGGACCGAACACTGAAGCTTTCTTT
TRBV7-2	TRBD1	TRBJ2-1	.	CASSLTGYAVEQFF	TGTGCCAGCAGCTTGACAGGGTACGCGGTTGAGCAGTTCTTC
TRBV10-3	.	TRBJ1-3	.	CAITGDFSGNTIYF	TGTGCCATCACTGGAGACTTCTCTGGAAACACCATATATTTT
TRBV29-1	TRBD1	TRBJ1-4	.	CSANRGSGEKLFF	TGCAGCGCCAACAGGGGCTCAGGTGAAAAACTGTTTTTT
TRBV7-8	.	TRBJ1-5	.	CASSFSDGGSQPQHF	TGTGCCAGCAGTTTTTCTGATGGGGGGTCGCAGCCCCAGCATTTT
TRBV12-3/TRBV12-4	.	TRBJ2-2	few	CASSFPQGGRNTGELFF	TGTGCCAGCAGTTTTCCCCAGGGGGGAAGGAACACCGGGGAGCTGTTTTTT
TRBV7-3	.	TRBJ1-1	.	CASSAQGPTEAFF	TGTGCCAGCAGCGCACAGGGTCCCACTGAAGCTTTCTTT
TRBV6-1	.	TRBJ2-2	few	CASSVIGNTGELFF	TGTGCCAGCAGTGTGATAGGGAACACCGGGGAGCTGTTTTTT
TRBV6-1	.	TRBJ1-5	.	CASSQGQPNQPQHF	TGTGCCAGCAGTCAGGGGCAGCCCAATCAGCCCCAGCATTTT
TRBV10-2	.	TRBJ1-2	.	CASSAQNYGYTF	TGCGCCAGCAGTGCACAGAACTATGGCTACACCTTC
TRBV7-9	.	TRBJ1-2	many	CASRPGRGALVYGYTF	TGTGCCAGCAGACCTGGTAGGGGGGCCCTCGTCTATGGCTACACCTTC
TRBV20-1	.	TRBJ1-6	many	CSARVSGAYNSPLHF	TGCAGTGCTAGAGTATCGGGGGCCTATAATTCACCCCTCCACTTT
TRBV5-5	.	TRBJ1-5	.	CASSLAVTSNQPQHF	TGTGCCAGCAGCTTGGCGGTAACATCTAATCAGCCCCAGCATTTT
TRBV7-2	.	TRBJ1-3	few	CASSLQAAGNTIYF	TGTGCCAGCAGCTTACAGGCAGCTGGAAACACCATATATTTT
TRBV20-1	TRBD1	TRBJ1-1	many	CSAKGQGPEAFF	TGCAGTGCTAAGGGACAGGGGCCTGAAGCTTTCTTT
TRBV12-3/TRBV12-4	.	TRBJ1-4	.	CASSLGGINEKLFF	TGTGCCAGCAGTTTAGGGGGCATTAATGAAAAACTGTTTTTT
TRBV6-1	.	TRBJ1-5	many	CASRGVMEPQHF	TGTGCCAGCAGAGGGGTGATGGAGCCCCAGCATTTT
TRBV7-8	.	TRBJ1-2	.	CASSPRMPDPGNYGYTF	TGTGCCAGCAGCCCCAGGATGCCGGATCCTGGAAACTATGGCTACACCTTC
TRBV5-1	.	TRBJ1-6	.	CASSLGGTNSPLHF	TGCGCCAGCAGCTTGGGGGGAACGAATTCACCCCTCCACTTT
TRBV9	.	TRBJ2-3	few	CASSPVITDTQYF	TGTGCCAGCAGCCCGGTAATCACAGATACGCAGTATTTT
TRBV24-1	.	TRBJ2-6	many	CATSDLDILSGANVLTF	TGTGCCACCAGTGATTTGGACATCTTGTCTGGGGCCAACGTCCTGACTTTC
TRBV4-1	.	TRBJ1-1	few	CASSQDPIMNTEAFF	TGCGCCAGCAGCCAAGACCCAATTATGAACACTGAAGCTTTCTTT
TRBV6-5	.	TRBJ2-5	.	CASSFDDRPTGETQYF	TGTGCCAGCAGTTTCGACGACAGACCAACCGGGGAGACCCAGTACTTC
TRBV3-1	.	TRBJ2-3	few	CASSQDETDTQYF	TGTGCCAGCAGCCAAGATGAGACAGATACGCAGTATTTT
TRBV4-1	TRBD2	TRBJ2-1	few	CASSQEAGFWNEQFF	TGCGCCAGCAGCCAAGAAGCGGGGTTTTGGAATGAGCAGTTCTTC
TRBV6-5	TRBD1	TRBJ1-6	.	CASSSTGGGYNSPLHF	TGTGCCAGCAGTTCCACAGGGGGAGGCTATAATTCACCCCTCCACTTT
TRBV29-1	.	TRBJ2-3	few	CSVAREADTQYF	TGCAGCGTTGCCCGTGAGGCAGATACGCAGTATTTT
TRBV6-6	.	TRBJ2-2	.	CASSTHYRETGELFF	TGTGCCAGCAGTACCCATTACAGGGAAACTGGGGAGCTGTTTTTT
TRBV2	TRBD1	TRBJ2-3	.	CASSGTGAVSQDTQYF	TGTGCCAGCAGTGGGACAGGGGCGGTATCACAGGATACGCAGTATTTT
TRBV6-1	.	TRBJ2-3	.	CASSEAHRASPEGTQYF	TGTGCCAGCAGTGAAGCCCACCGGGCATCCCCGGAGGGGACGCAGTATTTT
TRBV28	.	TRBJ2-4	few	CASSSVGLQYF	TGTGCCAGCAGTTCGGTCGGCCTTCAGTACTTC
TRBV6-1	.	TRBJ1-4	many	CASSRVEANEKLFF	TGTGCCAGCAGCAGAGTGGAGGCTAATGAAAAACTGTTTTTT
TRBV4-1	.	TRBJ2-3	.	CASSQGTLGGDTQYF	TGCGCCAGCAGCCAAGGGACTCTCGGGGGAGATACGCAGTATTTT
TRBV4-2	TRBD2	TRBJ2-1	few	CASSQFSGGEKNEQFF	TGTGCCAGCAGCCAATTTAGCGGGGGGGAAAAAAATGAGCAGTTCTTC
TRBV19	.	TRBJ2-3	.	CASSRGARTDTQYF	TGTGCCAGTAGCCGGGGGGCGCGCACAGATACGCAGTATTTT
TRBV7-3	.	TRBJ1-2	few	CASSPRATTNYGYTF	TGTGCCAGCAGCCCACGGGCCACCACCAACTATGGCTACACCTTC